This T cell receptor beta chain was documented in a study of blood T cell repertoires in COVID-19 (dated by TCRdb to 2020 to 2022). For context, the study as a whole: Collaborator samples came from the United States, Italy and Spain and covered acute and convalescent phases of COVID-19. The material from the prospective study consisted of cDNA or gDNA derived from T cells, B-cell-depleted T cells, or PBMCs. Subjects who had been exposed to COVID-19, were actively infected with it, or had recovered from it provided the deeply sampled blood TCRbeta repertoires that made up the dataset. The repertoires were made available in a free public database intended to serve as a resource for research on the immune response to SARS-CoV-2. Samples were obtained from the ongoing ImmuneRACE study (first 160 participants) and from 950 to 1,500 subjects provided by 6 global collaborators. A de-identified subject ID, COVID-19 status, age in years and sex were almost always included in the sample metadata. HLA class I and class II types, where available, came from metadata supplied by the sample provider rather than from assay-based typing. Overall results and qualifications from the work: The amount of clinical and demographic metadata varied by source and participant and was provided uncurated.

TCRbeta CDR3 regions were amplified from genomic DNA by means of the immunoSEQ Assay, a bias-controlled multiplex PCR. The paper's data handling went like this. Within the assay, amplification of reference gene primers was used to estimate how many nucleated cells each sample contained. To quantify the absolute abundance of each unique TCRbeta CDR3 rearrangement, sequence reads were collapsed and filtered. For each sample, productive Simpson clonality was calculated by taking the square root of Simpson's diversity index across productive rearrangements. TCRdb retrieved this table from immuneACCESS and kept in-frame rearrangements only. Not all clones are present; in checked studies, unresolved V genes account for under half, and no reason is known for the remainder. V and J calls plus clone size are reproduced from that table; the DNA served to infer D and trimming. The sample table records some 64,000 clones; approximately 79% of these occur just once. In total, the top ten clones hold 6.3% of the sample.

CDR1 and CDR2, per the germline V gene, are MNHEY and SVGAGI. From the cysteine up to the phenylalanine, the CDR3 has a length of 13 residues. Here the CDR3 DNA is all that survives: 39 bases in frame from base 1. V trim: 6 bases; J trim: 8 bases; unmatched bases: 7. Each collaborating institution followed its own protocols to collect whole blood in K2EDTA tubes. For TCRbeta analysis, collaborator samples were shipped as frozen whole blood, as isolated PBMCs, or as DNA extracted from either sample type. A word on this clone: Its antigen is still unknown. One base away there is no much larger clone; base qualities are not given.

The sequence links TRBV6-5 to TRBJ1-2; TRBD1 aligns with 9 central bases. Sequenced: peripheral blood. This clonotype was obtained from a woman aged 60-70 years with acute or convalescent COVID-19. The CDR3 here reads CASRRTGVGGYTF. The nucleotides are TGTGCCAGCAGGAGGACAGGGGTGGGGGGCTACACCTTC.